Presented here are 18 T cell receptor beta chains from one specimen sequenced in a study of blood T cell repertoires in COVID-19. Measured with immunoSEQ multiplex PCR; TCRdb has only the in-frame clones, and not every one. The sample records about 230,000 clones, roughly 84% being singletons. Sequencing input: peripheral blood. These receptors were obtained from a man aged 35 to 55 who had recovered from COVID-19.

The CDR3 nucleotides read TGCAGCGCCCTGGACAGGGCCTCCTACGAGCAGTACTTC. Its translation: CSALDRASYEQYF. This chain uses TRBV29-1 with TRBJ2-7; 8 positions agree with TRBD1. Germline V gene data show CDR1 as SQVTM and CDR2 as ANQGSEA. The length of the CDR3 is 13 residues. V was clipped by 7 bases and J by 0 bases; unmatched bases: 5.

The chain employs TRBV27 and TRBJ2-3; 12 nucleotides line up with TRBD2. The V segment lost 6 bases and the J segment 7 bases; nucleotides outside the gene matches: 11. The CDR3 is 16 residues long. Germline CDR1 and CDR2: MNHEY and SMNVEV (reference sequence). The CDR3 DNA sequence: TGTGCCAGCAGGCCCGGACTAGCGGGATTAGAACATACGCAGTATTTT. Protein: CASRPGLAGLEHTQYF.

Remarks on this clone: One end of the junction does not line up with germline, which may come from a read error. This CDR3 is CASTPTAHSYDYTF. The CDR3 DNA reads TGTGCCAGTACCCCCACGGCCCATAGCTATGACTACACCTTC. V is TRBV19 and J is TRBJ1-2; D not resolved. This CDR3 comprises 14 residues. The germline V gene has CDR1 LNHDA and CDR2 SQIVND (reference sequence). Full variable domain (rest looked up from reference TRBV19 and TRBJ1-2): DGGITQSPKYLFRKEGQNVTLSCEQNLNHDAMYWYRQDPGQGLRLIYYSQIVNDFQKGDIAEGYSVSREKKESFPLTVTSAQKNPTAFYLCASTPTAHSYDYTFGSGTRLTVV.

The chain has TRBV30 and TRBJ1-2; TRBD1 aligns across 11 bases. V trimming: 2 bases; J trimming: 9 bases; junction bases outside the gene matches: 8. Germline CDR1 and CDR2: GTSNPN and SVGIG (reference sequence). This CDR3 has 14 residues. The chain's CDR3 is CAWSRGQGAFSYTF. The CDR3 coding sequence is TGTGCCTGGAGTAGAGGACAGGGGGCATTTAGCTACACCTTC.

This clone was seen a few times. The chain joins TRBV6-1 to TRBJ2-5; TRBD1 might be the D (5 bases). Deletions cut 3 bases from V and 1 base from J, with 6 bases between. The germline gives CDR1 MNHNS, CDR2 SASEGT. This CDR3 has 13 residues. The CDR3 reads CASSETVQETQYF. The CDR3 nucleotides read TGTGCCAGCAGTGAGACAGTCCAAGAGACCCAGTACTTC.

Many counts were recorded for this clone. CDR3 nucleotides: TGTGCCAGCAGCTCACGAGGGGGCTACACCTTC. This encodes CASSSRGGYTF. The chain recombines TRBV7-9 with TRBJ1-2; D call uncertain. V was trimmed by 4 bases and J by 8 bases, leaving 8 bases between them. Germline lookup yields CDR1 SEHNR and CDR2 FQNEAQ (reference sequence). The CDR3 extends over 11 amino acids.

The chain has TRBV5-5 and TRBJ2-7; perhaps TRBD1 as D (6 bases). With 4 bases removed from V and 5 bases from J, the gap between germline ends came to 16 bases. The length of the CDR3 is 14 residues. Germline loops: CDR1 SGHKS, CDR2 YYEKEE (reference sequence). CDR3 nucleotides: TGTGCCAGCAGCCCTCTGGGGGCTGGGGACGAGCAGTACTTC. It yields the protein CASSPLGAGDEQYF.

V gene TRBV5-5 combines with J gene TRBJ2-4, with TRBD2 matching 10 bases. The CDR3 is 17 residues long. Losses at the gene ends were 4 bases for V and 7 bases for J; bases not matched to a gene: 14. Germline CDR1 reads SGHKS; CDR2 reads YYEKEE (reference sequence). For the CDR3, the DNA is TGTGCCAGCAGCCCGGGGGTGGGACTAGCGCAGTCCAACATTCAGTACTTC. Its translation: CASSPGVGLAQSNIQYF.

This clone showed up just once. The rearrangement joins TRBV7-8 to TRBJ2-7, with D maybe TRBD2 (5 bases). Germline V gives CDR1 SGHVS, CDR2 FQNEAQ. CDR3 length: 13 amino acids. V was clipped by 0 bases and J by 3 bases, with 6 bases between them. The CDR3 sequence is CASSLAAGYEQYF. In nucleotides, the CDR3 is TGTGCCAGCAGCTTAGCGGCGGGCTACGAGCAGTACTTC.

J is TRBJ2-3 and V is TRBV30, with 10 bases identical to TRBD2. The V segment lost 4 bases and the J segment 5 bases; nucleotides outside the gene matches: 6. The CDR3 runs 14 residues. The V gene's germline CDR1 is GTSNPN and CDR2 SVGIG (reference sequence). CDR3 coding DNA: TGTGCCTGGACAAGCGGGGGGGCCGTAGATACGCAGTATTTT. Translating it yields CAWTSGGAVDTQYF.

In its sample, this clone was seen once. The CDR3 bases are TGTGCCTGGAGTGTACTAGCTAGCCCAGGGGAGACCCAGTACTTC. It translates to CAWSVLASPGETQYF. The rearrangement joins TRBV30 to TRBJ2-5; the D gene is possibly TRBD2 (6 bases). V was shortened by 0 bases and J by 5 bases, with 16 bases between the two germline ends. In germline, CDR1 is GTSNPN, CDR2 SVGIG (reference sequence). The CDR3 extends over 15 amino acids.

This clone has just one count. The J gene is TRBJ2-3, the V gene TRBV11-3; unclear D gene. Trimming cost V 4 bases and J 2 bases, with 7 bases left between them. Germline loops: CDR1 SGHNT, CDR2 YENEEA. This CDR3 has 13 amino acids. This chain's CDR3 is CASSSQFTDTQYF. The DNA for the CDR3 is TGTGCCAGCAGCTCCCAATTCACAGATACGCAGTATTTT.

The rearrangement links TRBV9 to TRBJ1-3, with D possibly being TRBD1 (6 bases). The V and J ends lost 4 bases and 2 bases respectively, with 10 bases between them. The CDR3 loop spans 14 amino acids. The germline V gene encodes CDR1 SGDLS and CDR2 YYNGEE. This chain's CDR3 is CASSSQGAGNTIYF. CDR3 in DNA: TGTGCCAGCAGCTCACAGGGAGCTGGAAACACCATATATTTT.

This chain uses TRBV11-2 with TRBJ1-2; D remains unclear. Trimming shortened V by 3 bases and J by 6 bases, and 20 bases separated the two germline ends. This CDR3 region has 16 residues. CDR1 and CDR2 (germline): SGHAT, FQNNGV. This CDR3 is CASSFSSRGVEDGYTF. The CDR3 DNA is TGTGCCAGCAGCTTTTCTTCCCGCGGGGTGGAGGATGGCTACACCTTC.

The chain joins TRBV3-1 (or the pseudogene TRBV3-2) to TRBJ2-2, with D possibly TRBD1 on 5 matching bases. Germline V gives CDR1 LGHDT, CDR2 YNNKEL (reference sequence). V dropped 5 bases and J dropped 0 bases, with 7 bases sitting between them. This CDR3 is 14 amino acids long. The CDR3 nucleotides are TGTGCCAGCAGCACGACAGCGAACACCGGGGAGCTGTTTTTT. It encodes CASSTTANTGELFF.

This chain links TRBV19 with TRBJ2-7, with 9 bases identical to TRBD1. CDR3 length: 14 residues. CDR1 and CDR2 (germline): LNHDA, SQIVND (reference sequence). The trim removed 1 base at V and 5 bases at J, leaving 3 bases unmatched. This chain's CDR3 is CASSIVTGGNEQYF. Here the CDR3 DNA reads TGTGCCAGTAGTATAGTGACAGGGGGGAACGAGCAGTACTTC.

The chain recombines TRBV27 with TRBJ1-2; 7 bases are a match to TRBD1. With V trimmed by 6 bases and J by 8 bases, 9 bases remained unmatched. This CDR3 spans 13 amino acids. Germline V gene sequence: CDR1 MNHEY, CDR2 SMNVEV (reference sequence). This CDR3 reads CASSDRESIGYTF. DNA of the CDR3: TGTGCCAGCAGCGACAGGGAATCGATCGGCTACACCTTC.

V gene TRBV15 combines with J gene TRBJ1-4; D is possibly TRBD1 (6 bases). CDR1 is LNHNV, CDR2 YYDKDF, per germline (reference sequence). Trimming cost V 1 base and J 7 bases, with 16 bases left between them. The CDR3 has 16 residues. In DNA, the CDR3 is TGTGCCACCAGCAGAGTTCGCCGGCGGACAGTTGAAAAACTGTTTTTT. It yields the protein CATSRVRRRTVEKLFF.